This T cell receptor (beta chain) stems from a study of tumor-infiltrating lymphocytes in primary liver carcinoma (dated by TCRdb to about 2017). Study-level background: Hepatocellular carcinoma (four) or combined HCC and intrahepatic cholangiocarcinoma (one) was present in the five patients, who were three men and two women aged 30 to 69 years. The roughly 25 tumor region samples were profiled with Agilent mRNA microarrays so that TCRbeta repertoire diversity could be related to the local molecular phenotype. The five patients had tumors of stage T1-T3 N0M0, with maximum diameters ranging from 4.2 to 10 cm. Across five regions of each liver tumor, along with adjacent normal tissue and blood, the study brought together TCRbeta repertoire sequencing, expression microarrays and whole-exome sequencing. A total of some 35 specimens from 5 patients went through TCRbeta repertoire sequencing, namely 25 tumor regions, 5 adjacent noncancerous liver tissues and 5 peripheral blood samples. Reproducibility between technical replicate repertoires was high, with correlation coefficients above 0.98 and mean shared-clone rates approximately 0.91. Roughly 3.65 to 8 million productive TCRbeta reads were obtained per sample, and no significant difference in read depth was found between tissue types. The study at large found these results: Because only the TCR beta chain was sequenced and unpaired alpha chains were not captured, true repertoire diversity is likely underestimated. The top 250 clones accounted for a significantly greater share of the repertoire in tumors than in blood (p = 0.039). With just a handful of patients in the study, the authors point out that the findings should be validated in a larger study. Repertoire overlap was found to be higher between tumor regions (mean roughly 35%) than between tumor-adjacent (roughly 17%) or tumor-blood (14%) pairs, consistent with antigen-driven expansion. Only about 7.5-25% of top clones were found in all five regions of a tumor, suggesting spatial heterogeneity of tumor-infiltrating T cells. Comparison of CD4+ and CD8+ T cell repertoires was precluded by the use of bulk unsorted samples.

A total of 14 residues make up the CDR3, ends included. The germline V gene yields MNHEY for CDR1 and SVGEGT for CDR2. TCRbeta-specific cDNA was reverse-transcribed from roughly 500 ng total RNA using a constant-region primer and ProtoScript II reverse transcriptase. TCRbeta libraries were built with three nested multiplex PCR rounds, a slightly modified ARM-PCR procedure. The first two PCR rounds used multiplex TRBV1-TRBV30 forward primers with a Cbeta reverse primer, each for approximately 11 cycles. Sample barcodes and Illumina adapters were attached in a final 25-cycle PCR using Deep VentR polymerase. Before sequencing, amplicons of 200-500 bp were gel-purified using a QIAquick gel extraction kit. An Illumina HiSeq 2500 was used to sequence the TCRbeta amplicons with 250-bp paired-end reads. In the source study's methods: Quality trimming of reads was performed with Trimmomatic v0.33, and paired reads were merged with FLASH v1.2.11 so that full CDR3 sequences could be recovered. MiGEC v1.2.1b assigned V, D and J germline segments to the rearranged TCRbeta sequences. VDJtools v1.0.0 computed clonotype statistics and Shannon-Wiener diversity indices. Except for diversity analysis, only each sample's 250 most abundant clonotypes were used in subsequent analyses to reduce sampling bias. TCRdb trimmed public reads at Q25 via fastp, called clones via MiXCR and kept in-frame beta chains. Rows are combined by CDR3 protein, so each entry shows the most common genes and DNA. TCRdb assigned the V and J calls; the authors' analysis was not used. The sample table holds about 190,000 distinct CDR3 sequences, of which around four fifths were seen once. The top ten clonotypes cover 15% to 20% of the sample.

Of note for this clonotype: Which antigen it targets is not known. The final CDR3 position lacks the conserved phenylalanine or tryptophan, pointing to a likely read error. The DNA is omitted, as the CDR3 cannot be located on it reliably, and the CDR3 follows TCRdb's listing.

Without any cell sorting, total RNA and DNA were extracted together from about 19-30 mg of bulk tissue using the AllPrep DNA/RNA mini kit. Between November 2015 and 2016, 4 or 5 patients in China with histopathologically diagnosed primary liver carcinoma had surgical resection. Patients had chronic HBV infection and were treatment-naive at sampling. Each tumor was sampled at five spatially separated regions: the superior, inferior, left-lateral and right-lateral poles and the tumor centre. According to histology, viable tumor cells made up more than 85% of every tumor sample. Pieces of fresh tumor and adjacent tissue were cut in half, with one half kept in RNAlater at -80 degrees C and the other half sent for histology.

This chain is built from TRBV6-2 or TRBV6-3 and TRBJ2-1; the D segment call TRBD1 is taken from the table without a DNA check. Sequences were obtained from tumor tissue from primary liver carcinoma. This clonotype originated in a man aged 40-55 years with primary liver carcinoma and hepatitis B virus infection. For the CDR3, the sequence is CTSSYFTQGQVPFL.